Sequencing of this T cell receptor (beta chain) was carried out in a study of a mutant IDH1 vaccine in newly diagnosed glioma (dated by TCRdb to the early 2020s). Looking at the study overall: In the chemotherapy-containing groups, vaccination started alongside temozolomide cycles, whereas in patients who had radiotherapy alone it started 4-6 weeks after radiotherapy. Visit V12 was the week-35 safety follow-up and visit V13 was the week-47 end of study. Peripheral blood samples were drawn at six visits, namely V03 (baseline), V05, V07, V10, V12 and V13. Prior to enrollment, patients had been given standard therapy consisting of radiotherapy alone, temozolomide alone, or radiochemotherapy with temozolomide, with the combination given to most patients. Longitudinal TCRB deep sequencing was done for fewer than 30 treated patients, wherever samples were available for exploratory analyses. Of the roughly 33 treated patients, around 60% were male and about 40% were female, and the mean age was approximately 40 years. What the research found in general, with its limitations: Changes in the top peripheral T cell clonotypes picked up by TCRB sequencing did not appear to be linked to pseudoprogression. Immune responses induced by the vaccine were seen in about 93% of patients across multiple MHC alleles. The authors stated that sample limitations prevented analyses of patient blood samples from being reproduced. Selection of PBMC samples for TCRB deep sequencing was based on availability.

Libraries came from the immunoSEQ multiplex PCR assay. Rearranged TCR beta chain sequences were amplified with the hsTCRB Kit following the manufacturer's protocol. An Illumina MiSeq was used to sequence the TCRB libraries. On the authors' methods: The kit vendor's proprietary platform handled demultiplexing, trimming and gene mapping. This is the immuneACCESS table as TCRdb keeps it, with only in-frame sequences that have V and J called. A part of the clones is gone; compared with another copy, unresolved V genes explain less than half, and the rest is unexplained. The V and J calls and the clone size are those of that table, but D and trimming were determined from the DNA. The table for this sample lists 40,000 or so clones; roughly 82% of them were counted only once. The ten top clones hold roughly a sixth of the sample. Reading the label with the study, this specimen's time point is: week 47, end of study. Each vaccine dose was 300 ug of a 20-mer mutant IDH1 peptide in Montanide, given subcutaneously with topical imiquimod. Patients received eight vaccinations in weeks 1, 3, 5, 7, 11, 15, 19 and 23, corresponding to visits V03 through V10. Donors had newly diagnosed WHO grade 3 or 4 IDH1-mutant astrocytomas with loss of nuclear ATRX. The samples were drawn from NOA16, a multicentre, single-arm, open-label phase I trial in Germany that tested a mutant IDH1 peptide vaccine in humans for the first time. The DNeasy Blood and Tissue Kit was used to extract genomic DNA from EDTA blood for TCRB sequencing.

Of note for this clone: This receptor's antigen is unknown. No base-level quality is on record; no much larger clone is a single base apart.

The clonotype comes from a man in his late teens or twenties with glioma. Some clones in this sample may be carry-over from other donors' samples. The sample was PBMCs, taken from a glioma patient whose treatment included an IDH1 peptide vaccine.

At the DNA level, the sequence is TGTGCCAGCAGTTCCACCGGGACAGAGTCAGACGGTCCCCAGCATTTT. This translates into CASSSTGTESDGPQHF. The chain was built from TRBV27 and TRBJ1-5, with 7 middle bases fitting TRBD1. The germline V gene (reference sequence) gives CDR1 as MNHEY and CDR2 as SMNVEV. V and J are trimmed by 4 bases and 10 bases, and the gene matches miss 16 bases of the junction. From the cysteine up to the phenylalanine, the CDR3 has a length of 16 residues. Here the CDR3 DNA is all that survives: 48 bases in frame from base 1.